This is a list of T cell receptor beta chains from one sample in a study of shared clonotypes between healthy human individuals. Method: immunoSEQ multiplex PCR; TCRdb's copy keeps in-frame clones and lacks some. The sample includes 1.4 million to 1.5 million clones, around 97% of them seen just once. The source material was naive CD4+ T cells sorted from blood. The receptors stem from a man aged 25-40 years in good health. CDR3s include the opening cysteine and the closing phenylalanine or tryptophan. The D gene is left open where the match is weak. Expanded clones get a size class; other rows say once, few or many, or leave the size out.

V: TRBV5-1; J: TRBJ2-5; size: .; D: TRBD2; DNA: TGCGCCACGGGGGTAGGGGCGGGAGCCCAAGAGACCCAGTACTTC; CDR3: CATGVGAGAQETQYF
V: TRBV5-6; J: TRBJ1-2; size: .; D: .; DNA: TGTGCCAGCAGCTTGATTAGGGGATATGACTATGGCTACACCTTC; CDR3: CASSLIRGYDYGYTF
V: TRBV6-5; J: TRBJ2-5; size: .; D: .; DNA: TGTGCCAGCAGTTACAGAGACCGACGACAGACCCAGTACTTC; CDR3: CASSYRDRRQTQYF
V: TRBV15; J: TRBJ1-2; size: once; D: .; DNA: TGTGCCACCAGCAGAGATCAGGGACACTATGGCTACACCTTC; CDR3: CATSRDQGHYGYTF
V: TRBV5-4; J: TRBJ1-2; size: few; D: .; DNA: TGTGCCAGCAGCCCCCAGGGTGCCTATGGCTACACCTTC; CDR3: CASSPQGAYGYTF
V: TRBV5-4; J: TRBJ2-1; size: .; D: .; DNA: TGTGCCAGCAGCTTTAGGTCTGCCTCCTACAATGAGCAGTTCTTC; CDR3: CASSFRSASYNEQFF
V: TRBV27; J: TRBJ2-7; size: .; D: TRBD2; DNA: TGTGCCAGCAGCGGGACTAGCGGGCACGAGCAGTACTTC; CDR3: CASSGTSGHEQYF
V: TRBV7-8; J: TRBJ2-1; size: .; D: TRBD2; DNA: TGTGCCAGCAGCTTACCGACTAGCGGGAGCCCGGATGAGCAGTTCTTC; CDR3: CASSLPTSGSPDEQFF
V: TRBV5-4; J: TRBJ1-1; size: .; D: .; DNA: TGTGCCAGCAGCCCGCAGGGAGGATACACTGAAGCTTTCTTT; CDR3: CASSPQGGYTEAFF
V: TRBV5-4; J: TRBJ2-2; size: .; D: TRBD1; DNA: TGTGCCAGCAGTCCAACCAGGGGGAGTGGGACCGGGGAGCTGTTTTTT; CDR3: CASSPTRGSGTGELFF
V: TRBV5-1; J: TRBJ2-5; size: .; D: TRBD1; DNA: TGCGCCAGCAGCTTGTTCTTTCAGCAGACAGGGGCGACCCAGTACTTC; CDR3: CASSLFFQQTGATQYF
V: TRBV9; J: TRBJ2-1; size: .; D: TRBD2; DNA: TGTGCCAGCAGCGTAGCGGGTTCCGGGACTAGCGGGAGGGGTGAGCAGTTCTTC; CDR3: CASSVAGSGTSGRGEQFF
V: TRBV5-1; J: TRBJ1-4; size: .; D: TRBD1; DNA: TGCGCCAGCAGCTTGGGACCGGGACAGGGTAATGAAAAACTGTTTTTT; CDR3: CASSLGPGQGNEKLFF
V: TRBV5-1; J: TRBJ2-3; size: .; D: .; DNA: TGCGCCAGCAGCCTGGAACGGGCCGCCGATACGCAGTATTTT; CDR3: CASSLERAADTQYF
V: TRBV30; J: TRBJ2-5; size: .; D: .; DNA: TGTGCCTGGAATAGGGGGGGAATGGAGACCCAGTACTTC; CDR3: CAWNRGGMETQYF
V: TRBV28; J: TRBJ1-2; size: .; D: TRBD1; DNA: TGTGCCAGCAATGCCGCAGGGGGCGTCAGTGGCTACACCTTC; CDR3: CASNAAGGVSGYTF
V: TRBV7-8; J: TRBJ2-2; size: .; D: TRBD1; DNA: TGTGCCAGCAGCCCTACAGGGGGCCTCGACACCGGGGAGCTGTTTTTT; CDR3: CASSPTGGLDTGELFF
V: TRBV5-4; J: TRBJ2-5; size: .; D: .; DNA: TGTGCCAGCAGCCGACTGGGCAGGGTTGGAGAGACCCAGTACTTC; CDR3: CASSRLGRVGETQYF
V: TRBV6-5; J: TRBJ2-5; size: .; D: .; DNA: TGTGCCAGCAACGATGGGAGGGAGACCCAGTACTTC; CDR3: CASNDGRETQYF
V: TRBV4-1; J: TRBJ1-4; size: .; D: .; DNA: TGCGCCAGCAGCCAGGGTGGAACTAATGAAAAACTGTTTTTT; CDR3: CASSQGGTNEKLFF
V: TRBV7-2; J: TRBJ2-7; size: .; D: .; DNA: TGTGCCAGCAGCTTAGATTGGTTTGACTCCTACGAGCAGTACTTC; CDR3: CASSLDWFDSYEQYF
V: TRBV5-4; J: TRBJ2-2; size: .; D: .; DNA: TGTGCCAGCAGCGCCGGACTGTCCGGGGAGCTGTTTTTT; CDR3: CASSAGLSGELFF
V: TRBV27; J: TRBJ2-7; size: .; D: TRBD2; DNA: TGTGCCAGCAGGACTAGCGGGAGGGCCTACGAGCAGTACTTC; CDR3: CASRTSGRAYEQYF
V: TRBV10-2; J: TRBJ1-5; size: .; D: TRBD1; DNA: TGCGCCAGCAGTGAGGGACAGGTGGTTCAGCCCCAGCATTTT; CDR3: CASSEGQVVQPQHF
V: TRBV18; J: TRBJ2-1; size: .; D: .; DNA: TGTGCCAGCTCACCACCGGATAAGCGGGCATACAATGAGCAGTTCTTC; CDR3: CASSPPDKRAYNEQFF
V: TRBV2; J: TRBJ1-5; size: once; D: .; DNA: TGTGCCAGCACCTGGGGCTTGGGTCAGCCCCAGCATTTT; CDR3: CASTWGLGQPQHF
V: TRBV6-1; J: TRBJ1-5; size: .; D: .; DNA: TGTGCCAGCAGTGGTAGGTGGGAGGGGTGGGGGAATCAGCCCCAGCATTTT; CDR3: CASSGRWEGWGNQPQHF
V: TRBV27; J: TRBJ2-1; size: .; D: TRBD2; DNA: TGTGCCAGCAGTCAAGCGGGGAGTGCATACAATGAGCAGTTCTTC; CDR3: CASSQAGSAYNEQFF
V: TRBV27; J: TRBJ2-1; size: .; D: .; DNA: TGTGCCAGCATAAGGTTACCCTTCTCCTACAATGAGCAGTTCTTC; CDR3: CASIRLPFSYNEQFF
V: TRBV7-9; J: TRBJ1-5; size: .; D: .; DNA: TGTGCCAGCAGCTTAGGGACAAGCTATAGCAATCAGCCCCAGCATTTT; CDR3: CASSLGTSYSNQPQHF
V: TRBV5-6; J: TRBJ2-7; size: .; D: TRBD2; DNA: TGTGCCAGCAGCACGGTCCCTAGCGGGATTAACGAGCAGTACTTC; CDR3: CASSTVPSGINEQYF
V: TRBV2; J: TRBJ1-4; size: .; D: TRBD1; DNA: TGTGCCAGCAGTGGCTACAGGGGGGGAAAACTGTTTTTT; CDR3: CASSGYRGGKLFF
V: TRBV7-9; J: TRBJ1-4; size: once; D: .; DNA: TGTGCCAGCAGCGGTTCTGAAAAACTGTTTTTT; CDR3: CASSGSEKLFF
V: TRBV28; J: TRBJ2-7; size: .; D: TRBD1; DNA: TGTGCCAGCACCCCCACCGGGACAGGTTCCTACGAGCAGTACTTC; CDR3: CASTPTGTGSYEQYF
V: TRBV9; J: TRBJ1-1; size: .; D: .; DNA: TGTGCCAGCAGCCCCCGGCCGAACACTGAAGCTTTCTTT; CDR3: CASSPRPNTEAFF
V: TRBV28; J: TRBJ2-7; size: once; D: TRBD1; DNA: TGTGCCAGCAGTTTAACGGCAGGGACAGGAAATTACGAGCAGTACTTC; CDR3: CASSLTAGTGNYEQYF
V: TRBV2; J: TRBJ2-3; size: .; D: TRBD2; DNA: TGTGCCAGCAGTGCGGGACTAGTTGGGGGTGCTGATACGCAGTATTTT; CDR3: CASSAGLVGGADTQYF